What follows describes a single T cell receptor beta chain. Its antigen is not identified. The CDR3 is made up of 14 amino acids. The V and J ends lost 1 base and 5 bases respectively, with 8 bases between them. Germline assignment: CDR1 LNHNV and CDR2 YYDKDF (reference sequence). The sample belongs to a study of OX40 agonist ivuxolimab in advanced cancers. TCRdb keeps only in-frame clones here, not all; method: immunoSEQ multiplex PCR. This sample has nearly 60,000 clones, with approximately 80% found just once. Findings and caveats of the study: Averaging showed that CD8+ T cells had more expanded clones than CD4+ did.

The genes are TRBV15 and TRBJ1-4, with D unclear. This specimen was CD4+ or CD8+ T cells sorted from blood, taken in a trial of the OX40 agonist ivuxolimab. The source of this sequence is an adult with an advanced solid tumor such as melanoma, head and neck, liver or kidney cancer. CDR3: CATSRAQLNEKLFF. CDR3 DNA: TGTGCCACCAGCAGAGCGCAGTTAAATGAAAAACTGTTTTTT.